Presented here are 14 T cell receptor beta chains from one specimen sequenced in a study of cytotoxic CD8 clonotypes in ibrutinib-treated CLL. Only in-frame clones appear in the TCRdb table, and some are missing; sequencing was by immunoSEQ multiplex PCR. The sample has about 29,000 clones, 60% to 85% seen once. The sequenced sample was PBMCs, obtained after 36 months of ibrutinib treatment. These receptors originate from a human donor with chronic lymphocytic leukemia.

This CDR3 is CASSPITGEGYGYTF. The CDR3 nucleotides are TGTGCCAGCTCACCAATAACAGGGGAAGGCTATGGCTACACCTTC. The gene calls are TRBV18 and TRBJ1-2; 7 bases match TRBD1. Trimming at V came to 2 bases and at J to 4 bases, leaving 7 bases not matched to a gene. The CDR3 is 15 residues long. Germline V gene sequence: CDR1 KGHSH, CDR2 LQKENI.

The V gene is TRBV19, the J gene TRBJ1-2; maybe TRBD1 (6 bases). This CDR3 spans 14 amino acids. CDR1 LNHDA and CDR2 SQIVND come from the germline V gene (reference sequence). Trimming left V 5 bases short and J 6 bases short, with 16 bases between. CDR3 nucleotide sequence: TGTGCCAGTAGTCCTCCGGGACAAGGAGATGGCTACACCTTC. This codes for CASSPPGQGDGYTF.

V gene TRBV7-9 combines with J gene TRBJ1-1; perhaps TRBD1 as D (5 bases). Trimming cost V 1 base and J 1 base, with 10 bases left between them. Germline CDR1 and CDR2: SEHNR and FQNEAQ (reference sequence). This CDR3 spans 15 amino acids. The CDR3, as DNA: TGTGCCAGCAGCTTAGTTCAGGGTCAGAACACTGAAGCTTTCTTT. This translates into CASSLVQGQNTEAFF.

In this sample, this clone turned up once. The chain uses TRBV7-9 and TRBJ1-2; 7 nucleotides match TRBD1. J gave up 4 bases and V 5 bases, and 7 bases lay outside the gene matches. Germline CDR1 SEHNR, CDR2 FQNEAQ (reference sequence). This CDR3 spans 14 amino acids. CDR3 sequence: CASSPSDRFYGYTF. The CDR3 nucleotides are TGTGCCAGCAGCCCATCGGACAGGTTCTATGGCTACACCTTC.

This clone has more than one count but fewer than ten. J is TRBJ1-2 and V is TRBV6-5; D is ambiguous. V lost 7 bases and J lost 6, with 15 bases in between. The germline V gene has CDR1 MNHEY and CDR2 SVGAGI. The CDR3 loop spans 13 amino acids. CDR3 nucleotide sequence: TGTGCCAGCACGTCCCCTAGGAGGGATGGCTACACCTTC. It translates to CASTSPRRDGYTF.

The chain recombines TRBV16 with TRBJ2-7; perhaps TRBD1 as D (5 bases). V was trimmed by 0 bases and J by 6 bases, leaving 15 bases between them. The germline V gene has CDR1 KGHSY and CDR2 FQNENV. The CDR3 length is 15 residues. DNA of the CDR3: TGTGCCAGCAGCCAATCGTCAGGGTTTCCCCGCGAGCAGTACTTC. Protein product: CASSQSSGFPREQYF.

This chain links TRBV12-5 with TRBJ1-3; unclear D gene. Germline V lookup: CDR1 LGHNT, CDR2 FRNRAP. Trimming cost V 0 bases and J 4 bases, with 10 bases left between them. The CDR3 sequence is 15 residues long. CDR3: CASGLVVGRGNTIYF. In DNA form, the CDR3 reads TGTGCTAGTGGTTTGGTAGTCGGCCGGGGAAACACCATATATTTT. The full variable domain, rest sourced from reference TRBV12-5 and TRBJ1-3, is DARVTQTPRHKVTEMGQEVTMRCQPILGHNTVFWYRQTMMQGLELLAYFRNRAPLDDSGMPKDRFSAEMPDATLATLKIQPSEPRDSAVYFCASGLVVGRGNTIYFGEGSWLTVV.

This sequence joins TRBV10-2 and TRBJ2-7; the match to TRBD2 covers 12 bases. Germline assignment: CDR1 WSHSY and CDR2 SAAADI. The CDR3 is 16 amino acids. The V gene end was trimmed by 3 bases and the J gene end by 2 bases; junction bases not matched to a gene: 5. The CDR3 DNA sequence: TGCGCCAGCAGTGAATCTAGCGGGGGGGGGACCTACGAGCAGTACTTC. Amino acid sequence: CASSESSGGGTYEQYF.

V usage is TRBV5-1 and J usage is TRBJ2-6, with 7 bases matching TRBD1. From germline, CDR1 is SGHRS and CDR2 YFSETQ. J was trimmed by 0 bases and V by 7 bases; bases with no gene match: 10. The length of the CDR3 is 17 residues. This chain's CDR3 is CASRGQQLFSGANVLTF. In DNA, the CDR3 is TGCGCCAGCCGGGGACAGCAGTTGTTCTCTGGGGCCAACGTCCTGACTTTC.

The chain employs TRBV18 and TRBJ1-1, with D uncertain. The CDR3 runs to 13 residues. Germline values: CDR1 KGHSH, CDR2 LQKENI. The germline V and J ends were trimmed by 6 bases and 1 base, with 9 bases remaining between them. CDR3 coding DNA: TGTGCCAGCTCCCTCGAAGGGAACACTGAAGCTTTCTTT. This translates into CASSLEGNTEAFF.

J is TRBJ2-1 and V is TRBV7-9; possibly TRBD2 for D (5 bases). From germline, CDR1 is SEHNR and CDR2 FQNEAQ (reference sequence). The CDR3 has 15 residues. V lost 7 bases, J lost 2 bases, and 15 bases lay in between. In DNA, the CDR3 is TGTGCCAGCAACTTCCCGGGATTTACCTACAATGAGCAGTTCTTC. Its translation is CASNFPGFTYNEQFF.

The chain is built from TRBV29-1 and TRBJ1-2; 7 bases match TRBD1. Germline V gene sequence: CDR1 SQVTM, CDR2 ANQGSEA. The CDR3 contains 13 residues. J gave up 4 bases and V 4 bases, and 6 bases lay outside the gene matches. The CDR3 region has the DNA TGCAGCGTTGGCGGACAGGTTGGCTATGGCTACACCTTC. Encoded protein: CSVGGQVGYGYTF. Full variable domain (missing parts from reference TRBV29-1 and TRBJ1-2): SAVISQKPSRDICQRGTSLTIQCQVDSQVTMMFWYRQQPGQSLTLIATANQGSEATYESGFVIDKFPISRPNLTFSTLTVSNMSPEDSSIYLCSVGGQVGYGYTFGSGTRLTVV.

The chain is built from TRBV9 and TRBJ2-7; weak D call: TRBD1 (5 bases). Germline V gene lookup returns CDR1 SGDLS and CDR2 YYNGEE. The germline V and J ends were trimmed by 0 bases and 3 bases, with 13 bases remaining between them. The CDR3 extends over 15 amino acids. CDR3 in amino acids: CASSVAAGPNYEQYF. The CDR3 DNA is TGTGCCAGCAGCGTAGCGGCAGGGCCAAACTACGAGCAGTACTTC.

The V gene is TRBV19, the J gene TRBJ2-1, with D possibly TRBD2 on 6 matching bases. Germline V gives CDR1 LNHDA, CDR2 SQIVND (reference sequence). The ends were cut back, 5 bases at V and 6 bases at J, with 11 bases in the middle. The CDR3 loop spans 13 amino acids. CDR3 in DNA: TGTGCCAGTAGTCTGGGACTTATCAATGAGCAGTTCTTC. It encodes CASSLGLINEQFF.